The 10 T cell receptor beta chains reported below all come from one sample, sequenced in a study of T-cell memory formation after mild COVID-19. TCRdb redid the calling of the 5' RACE reads with MiXCR, one entry per CDR3 protein. The sample yields roughly 260,000 distinct CDR3 sequences, about a sixth seen once. The sequencing input was PBMCs or a T cell subset sorted from them (not recorded which). The receptor source for this set is a man aged 18 to 29 who had mild COVID-19 (a few samples of this study predate the infection). Cell type and time point are not known.

This clonotype was seen ten or more times. The chain is built from TRBV15 and TRBJ2-3, with 8 bases identical to TRBD1. The CDR3 contains 16 residues. The germline CDR1 and CDR2 sequences are LNHNV and YYDKDF (reference sequence). The V and J ends lost 1 base and 4 bases, in that order; junction bases with no gene match: 7. This CDR3 is CATSRGTGRIADTQYF. The CDR3 coding sequence is TGTGCCACCAGCAGAGGGACAGGGCGGATTGCAGATACGCAGTATTTT.

CDR3 sequence reads: CASSLAPGQARIQYF. As DNA, the CDR3 is TGCGCCAGCAGCTTGGCACCGGGACAGGCCCGCATTCAGTACTTC. The gene calls are TRBV5-1 and TRBJ2-4, with 8 bases aligning to TRBD1. In germline, CDR1 is SGHRS, CDR2 YFSETQ. V gave up 0 bases and J gave up 9 bases; unmatched junction bases: 8. This CDR3 is built from 15 residues.

The chain employs TRBV6-6 and TRBJ2-7; maybe TRBD2 (6 bases). This CDR3 contains 14 residues. Germline CDR1 MNHNY, CDR2 SVGAGI (reference sequence). Trimming removed 0 bases at V and 4 bases at J, with 10 bases between. CDR3 sequence reads: CASSYSSAGYEQYV. The CDR3 DNA follows: TGTGCCAGCAGTTACTCATCGGCGGGGTACGAGCAGTACGTC.

The chain employs TRBV5-1 and TRBJ2-5, with D uncertain. Germline V CDR1 and CDR2: SGHRS, YFSETQ. The CDR3 length is 15 residues. Trimming pared 2 bases from V and 5 bases from J, leaving 16 bases between. In DNA, the CDR3 is TGCGCCAGCAGCTTCCTGAATAGGGTCGGGGAGACCCAGTACTTC. It codes for CASSFLNRVGETQYF.

This rearrangement joins TRBV7-3 to TRBJ2-5; D perhaps matches TRBD1 (5 bases). The CDR3 sequence is 13 residues long. With 6 bases removed from V and 5 bases from J, the gap between germline ends came to 13 bases. Germline loops: CDR1 SGHTA, CDR2 FQGTGA. Written as DNA, the CDR3 is TGTGCCAGCAGTCCAGGGAATGGGGAGACCCAGTACTTC. As protein: CASSPGNGETQYF.

This sequence joins TRBV28 and TRBJ1-6; D unclear. The CDR3 is 15 residues long. CDR1 and CDR2 from the germline V gene are MDHEN and SYDVKM. V dropped 3 bases and J dropped 0 bases, with 6 bases sitting between them. The CDR3 region is CASSFRSSYNSPLHF. Written as DNA, the CDR3 is TGTGCCAGCAGTTTCCGGAGCTCCTATAATTCACCCCTCCACTTT.

This clonotype was seen a handful of times. This chain uses TRBV7-2 with TRBJ2-3; 10 bases match TRBD2. V shed 4 bases and J 0 bases; nucleotides not matched to a gene: 10. The CDR3 extends over 18 amino acids. Germline V gives CDR1 SGHTA, CDR2 FQGNSA. The CDR3 spells CASSSLAGAPESTDTQYF. The CDR3 coding sequence is TGTGCCAGCAGCTCGCTAGCGGGGGCCCCCGAAAGCACAGATACGCAGTATTTT.

Here the CDR3 reads CASSLTASGGAGYNEQFF. CDR3 nucleotides: TGTGCCAGCAGCTTAACGGCCAGCGGGGGGGCCGGGTACAATGAGCAGTTCTTC. The chain has TRBV7-3 and TRBJ2-1, with 10 bases aligning to TRBD2. The CDR3 is 18 residues long. V trimming: 0 bases; J trimming: 4 bases; junction bases outside the gene matches: 9. Germline V gene sequence: CDR1 SGHTA, CDR2 FQGTGA.

The chain uses TRBV6-2 or TRBV6-3 and TRBJ1-2; no clear D gene. There are 12 residues in the CDR3. Trimming stripped 4 bases from V and 6 bases from J, with 9 bases between. CDR1 and CDR2 from the germline V gene are MNHEY and SVGEGT. CDR3 loop: CASSLRAHGYTF. DNA of the CDR3: TGTGCCAGCAGTTTAAGAGCCCATGGCTACACCTTC.

This clonotype was counted only a few times. The V call is TRBV12-3 or TRBV12-4, the J call TRBJ2-7, with D maybe TRBD2 (6 bases). V was shortened by 7 bases and J by 6 bases, with 19 bases between the two germline ends. The CDR3 has 14 residues. In nucleotides, the CDR3 is TGTGCCAGCATGCAATTGGACGGGGGAGTCGAGCAGTACTTC. Translation gives CASMQLDGGVEQYF.